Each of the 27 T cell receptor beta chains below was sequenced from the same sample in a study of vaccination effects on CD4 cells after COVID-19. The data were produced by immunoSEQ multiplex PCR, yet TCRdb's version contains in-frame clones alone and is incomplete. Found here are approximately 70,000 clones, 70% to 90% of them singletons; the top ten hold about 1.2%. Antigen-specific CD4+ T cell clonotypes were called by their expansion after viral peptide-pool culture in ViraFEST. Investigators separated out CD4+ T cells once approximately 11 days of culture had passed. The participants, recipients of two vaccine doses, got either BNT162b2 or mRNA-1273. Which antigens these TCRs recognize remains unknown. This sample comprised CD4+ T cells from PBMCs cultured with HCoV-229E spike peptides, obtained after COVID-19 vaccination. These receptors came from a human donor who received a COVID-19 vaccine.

The CDR3 here is CARDRSRSLV. In nucleotides, the CDR3 is TGCGCTAGAGACCGGAGCCGGAGCCTCGTC. V gene TRBV23-1 combines with J gene TRBJ2-7, with D hard to call. TRBV23-1 counts as an open reading frame of uncertain function. The CDR3 extends over 10 amino acids.

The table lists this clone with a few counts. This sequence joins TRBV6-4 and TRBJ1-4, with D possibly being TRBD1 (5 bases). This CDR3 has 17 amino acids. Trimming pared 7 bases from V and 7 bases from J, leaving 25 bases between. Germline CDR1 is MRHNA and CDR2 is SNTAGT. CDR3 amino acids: CASKRAGKGVDGEKLFF. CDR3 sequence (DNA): TGTGCCAGCAAGAGGGCAGGGAAGGGTGTTGACGGTGAAAAACTGTTTTTT.

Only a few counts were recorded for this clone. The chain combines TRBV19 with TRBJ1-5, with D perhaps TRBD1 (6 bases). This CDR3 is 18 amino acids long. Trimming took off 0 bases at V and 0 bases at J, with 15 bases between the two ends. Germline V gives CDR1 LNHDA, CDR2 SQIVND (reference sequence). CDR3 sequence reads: CASSIDLRTAVSNQPQHF. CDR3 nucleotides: TGTGCCAGTAGTATAGATTTGAGGACAGCCGTTAGCAATCAGCCCCAGCATTTT.

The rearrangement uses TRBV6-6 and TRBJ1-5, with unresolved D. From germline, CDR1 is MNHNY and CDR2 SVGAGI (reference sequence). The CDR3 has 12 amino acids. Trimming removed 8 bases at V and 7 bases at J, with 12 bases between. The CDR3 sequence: CASGQMGQPQHF. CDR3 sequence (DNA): TGTGCCAGCGGGCAAATGGGCCAGCCCCAGCATTTT.

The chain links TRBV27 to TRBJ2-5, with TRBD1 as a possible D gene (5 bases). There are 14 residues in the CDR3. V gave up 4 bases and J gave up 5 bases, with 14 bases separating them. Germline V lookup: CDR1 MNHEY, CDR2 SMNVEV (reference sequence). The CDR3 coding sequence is TGTGCCAGCAGTTCCTTCAGGGCGACGGAGACCCAGTACTTC. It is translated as CASSSFRATETQYF.

CDR3 sequence (DNA): TGTGCCAGCAGCTTGGTGTTAGCGGGGATCCAAGAGACCCAGTACTTC. It codes for CASSLVLAGIQETQYF. The rearrangement uses TRBV5-4 and TRBJ2-5; TRBD2 matches 8 bases. Germline values: CDR1 SGHNT, CDR2 YYREEE (reference sequence). V shed 0 bases, J shed 1 base, and the junction held 5 bases outside the gene matches. The CDR3 has 16 residues.

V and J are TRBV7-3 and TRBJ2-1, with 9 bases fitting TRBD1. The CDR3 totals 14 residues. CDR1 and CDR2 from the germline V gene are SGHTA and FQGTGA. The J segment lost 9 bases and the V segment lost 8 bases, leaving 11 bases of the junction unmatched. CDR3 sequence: CASSTGTGTTEQFF. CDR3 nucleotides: TGTGCCAGCTCCACCGGGACAGGGACCACTGAGCAGTTCTTC.

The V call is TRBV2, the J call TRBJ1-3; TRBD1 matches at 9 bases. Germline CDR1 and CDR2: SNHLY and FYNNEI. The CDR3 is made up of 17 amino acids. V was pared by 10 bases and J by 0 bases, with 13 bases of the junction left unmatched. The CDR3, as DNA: TGTGCCACCAGACCGGGACAGGGCATGCTCTCTGGAAACACCATATATTTT. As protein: CATRPGQGMLSGNTIYF.

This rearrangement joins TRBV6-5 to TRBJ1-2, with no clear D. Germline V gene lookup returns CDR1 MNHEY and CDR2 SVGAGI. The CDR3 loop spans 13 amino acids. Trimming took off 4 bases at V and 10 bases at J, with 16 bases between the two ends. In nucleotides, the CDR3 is TGTGCCAGCAGTTCTCCATCTAGAGAGCCCTACACCTTC. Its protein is CASSSPSREPYTF.

The CDR3 region has the DNA TGTGCCAGCAGTCCAGGGGGGAACACTGAAGCTTTCTTT. Encoded protein: CASSPGGNTEAFF. This sequence joins TRBV7-9 and TRBJ1-1; 7 bases map to TRBD1. The trim removed 6 bases at V and 1 base at J, leaving 2 bases unmatched. Per the germline V gene, CDR1 is SEHNR and CDR2 is FQNEAQ (reference sequence). CDR3 length: 13 amino acids.

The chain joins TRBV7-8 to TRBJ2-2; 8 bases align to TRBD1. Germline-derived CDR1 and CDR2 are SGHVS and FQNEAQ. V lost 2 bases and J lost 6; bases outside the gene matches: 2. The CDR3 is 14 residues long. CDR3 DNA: TGTGCCAGCAGCTTAATACAGGGGGCCGGGGAGCTGTTTTTT. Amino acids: CASSLIQGAGELFF.

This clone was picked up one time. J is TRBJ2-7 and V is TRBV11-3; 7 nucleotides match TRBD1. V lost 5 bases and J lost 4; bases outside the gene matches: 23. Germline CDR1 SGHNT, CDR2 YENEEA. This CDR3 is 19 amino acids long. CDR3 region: CASSAYGTARYHGIYEQYV. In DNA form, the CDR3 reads TGTGCCAGCAGCGCCTACGGGACAGCCCGTTATCATGGGATTTACGAGCAGTACGTC.

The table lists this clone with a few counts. The DNA of the CDR3 is TGTGCCACCAGCAAAGCAGGGGATAGCAATCAGCCCCAGCATTTT. It translates to CATSKAGDSNQPQHF. The J gene is TRBJ1-5, the V gene TRBV24-1, with D possibly matching TRBD1 (6 bases). Germline CDR1 and CDR2: KGHDR and SFDVKD. The ends were cut back, 7 bases at V and 0 bases at J, with 12 bases in the middle. CDR3 length: 15 amino acids.

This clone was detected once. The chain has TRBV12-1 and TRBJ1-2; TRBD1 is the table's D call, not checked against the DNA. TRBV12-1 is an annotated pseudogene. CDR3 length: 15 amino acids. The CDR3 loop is CASSFRTGGNYGYTF. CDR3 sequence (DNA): TGTGCCAGCAGCTTTAGAACAGGGGGCAACTATGGCTACACCTTC.

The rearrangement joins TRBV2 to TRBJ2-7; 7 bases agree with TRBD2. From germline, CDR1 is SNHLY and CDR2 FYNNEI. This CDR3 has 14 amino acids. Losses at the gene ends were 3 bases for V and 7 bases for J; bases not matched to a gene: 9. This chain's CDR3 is CASSDRTGGGEQYV. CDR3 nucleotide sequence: TGTGCCAGCAGTGACCGGACCGGGGGAGGGGAGCAGTACGTC.

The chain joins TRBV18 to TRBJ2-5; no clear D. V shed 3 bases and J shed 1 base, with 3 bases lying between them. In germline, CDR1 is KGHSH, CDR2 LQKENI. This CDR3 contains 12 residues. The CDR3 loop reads CASSPSQETQYF. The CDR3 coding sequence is TGTGCCAGCTCACCCTCCCAAGAGACCCAGTACTTC.

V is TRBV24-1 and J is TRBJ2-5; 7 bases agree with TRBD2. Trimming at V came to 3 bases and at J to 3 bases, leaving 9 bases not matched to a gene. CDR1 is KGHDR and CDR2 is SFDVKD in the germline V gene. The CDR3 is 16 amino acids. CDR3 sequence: CATSDTSGTIKETQYF. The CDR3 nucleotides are TGTGCCACCAGTGATACATCCGGGACTATCAAAGAGACCCAGTACTTC.

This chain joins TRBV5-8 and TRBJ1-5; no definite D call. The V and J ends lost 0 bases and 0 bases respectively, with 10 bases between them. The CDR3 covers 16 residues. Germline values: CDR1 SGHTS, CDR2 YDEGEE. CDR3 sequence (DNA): TGTGCCAGCAGCTTGGCGGACTTTTATAGCAATCAGCCCCAGCATTTT. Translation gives CASSLADFYSNQPQHF. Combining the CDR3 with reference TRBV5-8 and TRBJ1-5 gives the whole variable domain EAGVTQSPTHLIKTRGQQATLRCSPISGHTSVYWYQQALGLGLQFLLWYDEGEERNRGNFPPRFSGRQFPNYSSELNVNALELEDSALYLCASSLADFYSNQPQHFGDGTRLSIL.

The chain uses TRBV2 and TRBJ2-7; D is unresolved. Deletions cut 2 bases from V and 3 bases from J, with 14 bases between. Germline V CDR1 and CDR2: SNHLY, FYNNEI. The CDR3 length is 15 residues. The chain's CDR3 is CASSETPNWDYEQYV. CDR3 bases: TGTGCCAGCAGTGAAACCCCGAATTGGGACTACGAGCAGTACGTC.

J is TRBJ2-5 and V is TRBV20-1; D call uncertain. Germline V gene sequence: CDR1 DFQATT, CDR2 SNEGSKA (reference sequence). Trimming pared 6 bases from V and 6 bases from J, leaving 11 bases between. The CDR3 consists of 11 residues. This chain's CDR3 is CSASPAKTQYF. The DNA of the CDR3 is TGCAGTGCCTCCCCGGCAAAGACCCAGTACTTC.

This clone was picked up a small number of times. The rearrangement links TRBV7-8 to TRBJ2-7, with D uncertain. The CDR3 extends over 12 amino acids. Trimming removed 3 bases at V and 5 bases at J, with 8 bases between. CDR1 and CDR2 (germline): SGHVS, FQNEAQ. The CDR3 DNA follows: TGTGCCAGCAGCTTCGGAGTGGACGAGCAGTACGTC. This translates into CASSFGVDEQYV.

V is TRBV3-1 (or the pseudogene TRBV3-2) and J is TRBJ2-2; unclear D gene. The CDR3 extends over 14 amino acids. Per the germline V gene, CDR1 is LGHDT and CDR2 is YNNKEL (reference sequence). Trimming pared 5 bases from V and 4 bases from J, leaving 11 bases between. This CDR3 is CASSFRHLTGELFF. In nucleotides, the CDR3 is TGTGCCAGCAGCTTCCGACATCTCACCGGGGAGCTGTTTTTT.

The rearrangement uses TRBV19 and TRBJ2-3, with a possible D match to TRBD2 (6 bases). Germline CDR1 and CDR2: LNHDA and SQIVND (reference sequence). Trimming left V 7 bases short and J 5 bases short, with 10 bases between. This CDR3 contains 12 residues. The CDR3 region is CASTGRQDTQYF. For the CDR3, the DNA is TGTGCCAGTACGGGGAGGCAAGATACGCAGTATTTT.

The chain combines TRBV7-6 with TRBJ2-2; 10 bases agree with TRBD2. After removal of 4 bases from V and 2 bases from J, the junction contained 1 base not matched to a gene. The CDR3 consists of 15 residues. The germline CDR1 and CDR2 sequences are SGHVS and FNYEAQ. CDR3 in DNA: TGTGCCAGCAGCTCTAGCGGGGGTAACACCGGGGAGCTGTTTTTT. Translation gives CASSSSGGNTGELFF.

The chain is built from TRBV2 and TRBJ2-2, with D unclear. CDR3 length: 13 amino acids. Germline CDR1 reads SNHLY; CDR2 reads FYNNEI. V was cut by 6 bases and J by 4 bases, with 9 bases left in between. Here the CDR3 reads CASSRATTGELFF. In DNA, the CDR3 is TGTGCCAGCAGCCGGGCCACCACCGGGGAGCTGTTTTTT.

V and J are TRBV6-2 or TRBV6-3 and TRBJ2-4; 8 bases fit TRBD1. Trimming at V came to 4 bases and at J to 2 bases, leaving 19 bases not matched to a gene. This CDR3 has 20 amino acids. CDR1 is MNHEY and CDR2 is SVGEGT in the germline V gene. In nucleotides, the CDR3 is TGTGCCAGCAGTTCCTACCATTTTATAGACAGGGGAGGTCCCAAAAACATTCAGTACTTC. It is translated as CASSSYHFIDRGGPKNIQYF.

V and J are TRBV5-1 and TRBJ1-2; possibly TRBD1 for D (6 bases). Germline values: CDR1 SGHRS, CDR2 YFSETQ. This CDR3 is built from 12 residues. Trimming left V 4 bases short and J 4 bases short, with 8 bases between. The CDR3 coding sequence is TGCGCCAGCAGCCGGGACACCTATGGCTACACCTTC. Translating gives CASSRDTYGYTF.